The 5 T cell receptor beta chains presented below share a single source sample, sequenced in a study of siplizumab effects on memory and regulatory T cells. This table comes from immunoSEQ multiplex PCR, and its TCRdb copy is limited to in-frame clones, with some not included. The table has about 50,000 clones, roughly 87% seen once. Sequenced: naive CD8+ T cells sorted from blood. These receptors came from a human donor in good health.

CDR3 in DNA: TGTGCCAGCAGCCCGGGACTAGCGCTCGAGCAGTACTTC. This codes for CASSPGLALEQYF. The J gene is TRBJ2-7, the V gene TRBV7-9; 10 bases are shared with TRBD2. This CDR3 is built from 13 residues. Germline trimming cut 5 bases from V and 6 bases from J; bases unmatched to any gene: 4. Germline CDR1 SEHNR, CDR2 FQNEAQ (reference sequence).

CDR3 loop: CASSLGDRVFYEQYF. The CDR3 DNA follows: TGTGCCAGCAGCTTGGGGGACAGGGTTTTCTACGAGCAGTACTTC. The chain employs TRBV5-6 and TRBJ2-7; 9 nucleotides agree with TRBD1. From germline, CDR1 is SGHDT and CDR2 YYEEEE. CDR3 length: 15 amino acids. V trimming: 0 bases; J trimming: 3 bases; junction bases outside the gene matches: 4.

The chain employs TRBV13 and TRBJ2-7, with D uncertain. Trimming shortened V by 3 bases and J by 1 base, and 10 bases separated the two germline ends. This CDR3 spans 14 amino acids. CDR1 and CDR2 from the germline V gene are PRHDT and FYEKMQ (reference sequence). The CDR3 bases are TGTGCCAGCAGCTTGGGCAGCGTATCCTACGAGCAGTACTTC. This translates into CASSLGSVSYEQYF.

The chain couples TRBV7-9 to TRBJ1-3; the D is unclear. This CDR3 has 15 residues. With 4 bases removed from V and 4 bases from J, the gap between germline ends came to 14 bases. Germline values: CDR1 SEHNR, CDR2 FQNEAQ (reference sequence). The CDR3 DNA reads TGTGCCAGCAGCTCTGGACTGGACCCAGGAAACACCATATATTTT. Translating gives CASSSGLDPGNTIYF.

V and J are TRBV19 and TRBJ2-7; possibly TRBD1 or TRBD2 for D (5 bases each). V was pared by 1 base and J by 5 bases, with 15 bases between. The V gene's germline CDR1 is LNHDA and CDR2 SQIVND (reference sequence). The CDR3 is 15 amino acids. CDR3 DNA sequence: TGTGCCAGTAGTATAGGAGGCGAGGGGCTGGACGAGCAGTACTTC. Translated: CASSIGGEGLDEQYF.